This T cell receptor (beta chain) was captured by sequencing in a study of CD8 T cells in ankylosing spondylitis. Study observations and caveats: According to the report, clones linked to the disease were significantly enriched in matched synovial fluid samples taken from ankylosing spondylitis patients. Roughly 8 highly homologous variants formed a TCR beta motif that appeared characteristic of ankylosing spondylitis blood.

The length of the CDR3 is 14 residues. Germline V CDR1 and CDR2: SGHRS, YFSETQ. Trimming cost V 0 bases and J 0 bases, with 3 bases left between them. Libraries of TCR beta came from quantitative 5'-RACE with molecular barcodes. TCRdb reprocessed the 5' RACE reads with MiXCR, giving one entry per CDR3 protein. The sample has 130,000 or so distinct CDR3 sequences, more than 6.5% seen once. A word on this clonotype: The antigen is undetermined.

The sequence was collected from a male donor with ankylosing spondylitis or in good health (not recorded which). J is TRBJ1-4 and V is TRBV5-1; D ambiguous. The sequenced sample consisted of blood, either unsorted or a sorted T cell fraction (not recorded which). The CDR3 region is CASSLVSTNEKLFF. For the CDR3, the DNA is TGCGCCAGCAGCTTGGTCTCAACTAATGAAAAACTGTTTTTT.